This T cell receptor (beta chain) is from a study of cytomegalovirus exposure and HLA in healthy donors. Background on the study: Falling in the Caucasian-associated ancestry cluster were about 80% of 398 genotyped donors.

Amplification used 60 Vbeta primers and 13 Jbeta primers. Generated by immunoSEQ multiplex PCR, the TCRdb table keeps only in-frame clones and is missing some. The table includes approximately 160,000 clones, approximately 80% detected once. Study conclusions and caveats: Cytomegalovirus-associated status was assigned to roughly 160 TCR beta chains. Association with HLA alleles at 0.05 false discovery rate was found for 15,000 to 20,000 TCR beta sequences in a later analysis. A missense DCLRE1C variant was associated with V- and J-gene trimming of TCR beta chains in a later analysis, and an independent cohort replicated the association.

Trimming removed 5 bases at V and 2 bases at J, with 12 bases between. CDR1 is LNHDA and CDR2 is SQIVND in the germline V gene (reference sequence). The CDR3 runs to 15 residues. About this clone itself: Antigen specificity is unknown.

The sequence derives from a woman between 40 and 55 years old in good health and CMV-seropositive. Sequencing was carried out using PBMCs. The chain is built from TRBV19 and TRBJ1-4; D remains ambiguous. This CDR3 is CASSPRTGTNEKLFF. CDR3 bases: TGTGCCAGTAGTCCCCGCACGGGGACTAATGAAAAACTGTTTTTT.